This T cell receptor (beta chain) was retrieved from a study of cytomegalovirus exposure and HLA in healthy donors. Per the germline V gene, CDR1 is MNHEY and CDR2 is SMNVEV (reference sequence). The V and J ends lost 1 base and 3 bases respectively, with 10 bases between them. This CDR3 region has 14 residues. Method: immunoSEQ multiplex PCR; TCRdb's copy keeps in-frame clones and lacks some. The table includes 150,000 or so clones, roughly nine tenths detected once. Sequencing was performed on PBMCs. The genes are TRBV27 and TRBJ2-7, with unresolved D. The receptor's source is a woman in her late teens or twenties in good health and CMV-seropositive. Here the CDR3 DNA reads TGTGCCAGCAGTTTATATCACAAAAGCTACGAGCAGTACTTC. Translated, it gives CASSLYHKSYEQYF.